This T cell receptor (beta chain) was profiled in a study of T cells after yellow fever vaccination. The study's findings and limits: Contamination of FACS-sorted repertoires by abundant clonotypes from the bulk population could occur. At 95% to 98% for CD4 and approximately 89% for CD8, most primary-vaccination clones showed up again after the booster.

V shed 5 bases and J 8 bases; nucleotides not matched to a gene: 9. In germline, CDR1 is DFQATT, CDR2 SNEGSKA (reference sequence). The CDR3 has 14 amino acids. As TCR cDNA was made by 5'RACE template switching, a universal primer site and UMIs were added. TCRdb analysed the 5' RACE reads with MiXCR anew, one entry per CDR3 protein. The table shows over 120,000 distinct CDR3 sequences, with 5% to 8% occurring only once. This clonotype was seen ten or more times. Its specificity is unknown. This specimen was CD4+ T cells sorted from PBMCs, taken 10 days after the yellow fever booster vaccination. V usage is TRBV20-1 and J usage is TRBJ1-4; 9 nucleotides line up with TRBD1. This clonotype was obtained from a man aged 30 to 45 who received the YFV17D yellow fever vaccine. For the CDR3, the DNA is TGCAGTGCTGGGGGACAGGGCGGACGGGAAAAACTGTTTTTT. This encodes CSAGGQGGREKLFF.